This T cell receptor (beta chain) is from a study of identifying expanded T cells in peripheral blood. This CDR3 has 14 amino acids. Germline V gives CDR1 SGHRS, CDR2 YFSETQ. Only in-frame clones appear in the TCRdb table, and some are missing; sequencing was by immunoSEQ multiplex PCR. The table lists about 100,000 clones, roughly 88% of them singletons. A remark on this clone: As yet, its antigen is unknown. Germline and junction disagree at one end, which may indicate a read error.

During the collection period, no donor immune events like infections were recorded. Overall study results and limits: Technical replicates showed roughly 1.2 changed clones; approximately two weeks approximately 15; four weeks 19. Variance in clone template counts between two-week samples significantly increased with total template count across all healthy donors.

V gene TRBV5-1 combines with J gene TRBJ1-6; D ambiguous. The receptor's source is a person between 18 and 69 years old in good health. The sequencing input was blood. CDR3 nucleotide sequence: TGTGCCAGCAGCTCCCGTCCCCAGCGGTCACCCCTCCACTTT. It encodes CASSSRPQRSPLHF.